The rows below give T cell receptor beta chains drawn from one sample of a study of blood T cell repertoires in COVID-19. Profiled with immunoSEQ multiplex PCR; TCRdb holds only in-frame clones, not every one. This sample has fewer than 250,000 clones, with 75% to 85% found just once. The sample taken for sequencing was peripheral blood. These receptors were taken from a human donor in a cohort sampled during active COVID-19. Both conserved end residues are part of each CDR3. A D gene is named only where the DNA matches it firmly. Not every row has a clone size; where given, it reads once, few, many or a size class.

clone_size j_call v_call d_call cdr3_aa cdr3_nt
NA TRBJ1-1 TRBV27 TRBD1 CASRTQQGPMNTEAFF TGTGCCAGCAGAACACAACAGGGGCCCATGAACACTGAAGCTTTCTTT
NA TRBJ2-2 TRBV5-1 NA CASSSDSNTGELFF TGCGCCAGCAGCTCCGACAGTAACACCGGGGAGCTGTTTTTT
NA TRBJ1-2 TRBV20-1 NA CSGGNHGYTF TGCAGTGGAGGGAACCATGGCTACACCTTC
NA TRBJ2-2 TRBV11-2 NA CASTLLSTGELFF TGTGCCAGCACCCTTCTTAGCACCGGGGAGCTGTTTTTT
NA TRBJ2-7 TRBV27 NA CASRGSGGPYEQYF TGTGCCAGCAGGGGTTCTGGAGGGCCCTACGAGCAGTACTTC
few TRBJ2-7 TRBV5-1 TRBD2 CASSSPGLAGTSEQYF TGCGCCAGCAGCTCCCCCGGACTAGCGGGGACTAGTGAGCAGTACTTC
once TRBJ2-3 TRBV11-2 NA CASSLEWLNTDTQYF TGTGCCAGCAGCTTAGAGTGGCTGAACACAGATACGCAGTATTTT
NA TRBJ1-2 TRBV6-5 TRBD1 CASSRGTGEGYGYTF TGTGCCAGCAGTCGTGGGACAGGGGAAGGCTATGGCTACACCTTC
few TRBJ2-1 TRBV11-2 TRBD2 CASTPRLAGTGSEQFF TGTGCCAGCACCCCGAGACTAGCGGGAACCGGGAGTGAGCAGTTCTTC
NA TRBJ2-3 TRBV29-1 TRBD2 CSVSPPGGVSTDTQYF TGCAGCGTTTCTCCTCCGGGGGGGGTTAGCACAGATACGCAGTATTTT
NA TRBJ2-1 TRBV25-1 NA CASSPRGPYEQFF TGTGCCAGCAGTCCTCGGGGTCCCTATGAGCAGTTCTTC
NA TRBJ2-3 TRBV28 NA CASITRGLQTDTQYF TGTGCCAGCATCACAAGGGGACTTCAAACGGATACGCAGTATTTT
NA TRBJ1-5 TRBV18 TRBD1 CASSPRQGDQPQHF TGTGCCAGCTCACCACGACAGGGGGACCAGCCCCAGCATTTT
NA TRBJ1-4 TRBV20-1 NA CSASTERNEKLFF TGCAGTGCTAGTACGGAGCGAAATGAAAAACTGTTTTTT
NA TRBJ1-1 TRBV5-5 NA CASSLVIIVGTEAFF TGTGCCAGCAGCTTGGTTATTATCGTCGGGACTGAAGCTTTCTTT
NA TRBJ1-5 TRBV10-3 TRBD1 CAAGGRQPQHF TGTGCCGCAGGGGGCCGTCAGCCCCAGCATTTT
NA TRBJ1-1 TRBV2 TRBD1 CAIPPSPGGAGTEAFF TGTGCCATTCCACCCTCCCCAGGGGGCGCGGGCACTGAAGCTTTCTTT
NA TRBJ2-5 TRBV6-5 TRBD2 CASSRTSGEQETQYF TGTGCCAGCAGTCGGACTAGCGGGGAACAAGAGACCCAGTACTTC
few TRBJ2-1 TRBV6-6 TRBD2 CASTNAASGNNEQFF TGTGCCAGCACCAACGCGGCTAGCGGGAACAATGAGCAGTTCTTC
NA TRBJ2-5 TRBV27 TRBD2 CASSPISGSSKETQYF TGTGCCAGCAGTCCCATTAGCGGGAGTTCGAAAGAGACCCAGTACTTC
NA TRBJ2-1 TRBV12-2 NA CASRLTSEASGEYSYNEQFF TGTGCAAGTCGCTTAACCTCGGAGGCTAGCGGGGAATACTCCTACAATGAGCAGTTCTTC
NA TRBJ2-2 TRBV6-5 NA CASSWGHLNTGELFF TGTGCCAGCAGTTGGGGACACCTGAACACCGGGGAGCTGTTTTTT
NA TRBJ1-1 TRBV7-2 NA CASSFGGVMNTEAFF TGTGCCAGCAGCTTCGGAGGGGTCATGAACACTGAAGCTTTCTTT
NA TRBJ2-3 TRBV5-4 NA CATGGTQYF TGTGCCACCGGGGGTACGCAGTATTTT
NA TRBJ1-2 TRBV5-4 NA CASSPTGQLRHGYTF TGTGCCAGCAGCCCGACCGGACAGCTGCGCCATGGCTACACCTTC
NA TRBJ2-7 TRBV11-2 TRBD2 CASSSGLSGSYEQYF TGTGCCAGCAGCTCGGGACTAAGCGGGAGTTACGAGCAGTACTTC
NA TRBJ1-6 TRBV9 TRBD1 CASSVEDRVVYNSPLHF TGTGCCAGCAGCGTAGAGGACAGGGTCGTCTATAATTCACCCCTCCACTTT
few TRBJ2-7 TRBV13 TRBD2 CASSLQSRAGGRYEQYF TGTGCCAGCAGCTTACAATCGCGGGCGGGAGGAAGGTACGAGCAGTACTTC
NA TRBJ2-1 TRBV23-1 NA CAIRSKFHEQFF TGCGCCATACGATCTAAATTCCATGAGCAGTTCTTC
NA TRBJ1-5 TRBV10-3 NA CAISESKSSDPGGNQPQHF TGTGCCATCAGTGAGTCGAAATCATCGGATCCCGGAGGGAATCAGCCCCAGCATTTT
NA TRBJ2-3 TRBV7-7 NA CASNPGGASTDTQYF TGTGCTAGCAACCCAGGAGGGGCAAGCACAGATACGCAGTATTTT
once TRBJ2-1 TRBV18 TRBD1 CASSPDRANNEQFF TGTGCCAGCTCACCAGACAGGGCGAACAATGAGCAGTTCTTC
NA TRBJ1-4 TRBV19 TRBD1 CASSLDRGATNEKLFF TGTGCCAGTAGTCTAGACAGGGGAGCAACTAATGAAAAACTGTTTTTT
once TRBJ1-1 TRBV5-5 NA CASSLEGDLLNTEAFF TGTGCCAGCAGCTTAGAAGGGGATCTCTTGAACACTGAAGCTTTCTTT
NA TRBJ2-3 TRBV27 NA CASSLFGLSAGGTPITDTQYF TGTGCCAGCAGTTTATTTGGGCTGAGCGCAGGTGGGACACCTATCACAGATACGCAGTATTTT
NA TRBJ2-2 TRBV9 NA CASSGDLGTGELFF TGTGCCAGCAGCGGGGACTTGGGCACCGGGGAGCTGTTTTTT
few TRBJ2-1 TRBV24-1 TRBD2 CATSDLTSGEGQFF TGTGCCACCAGTGATCTGACTAGCGGGGAGGGGCAGTTCTTC
NA TRBJ2-5 TRBV9 NA CASSVTGKETQYF TGTGCCAGCAGCGTCACAGGGAAGGAGACCCAGTACTTC
NA TRBJ2-1 TRBV25-1 TRBD2 CASSRSGGGNEQFF TGTGCCAGCTCCCGGTCGGGCGGGGGCAATGAGCAGTTCTTC
NA TRBJ2-7 TRBV5-1 NA CASSWGLINSYEQYF TGCGCCAGCAGCTGGGGACTGATTAACTCCTACGAGCAGTACTTC
once TRBJ2-3 TRBV19 TRBD2 CASSTLAGGLTDTQYF TGTGCCAGTAGTACCCTAGCGGGAGGACTCACAGATACGCAGTATTTT